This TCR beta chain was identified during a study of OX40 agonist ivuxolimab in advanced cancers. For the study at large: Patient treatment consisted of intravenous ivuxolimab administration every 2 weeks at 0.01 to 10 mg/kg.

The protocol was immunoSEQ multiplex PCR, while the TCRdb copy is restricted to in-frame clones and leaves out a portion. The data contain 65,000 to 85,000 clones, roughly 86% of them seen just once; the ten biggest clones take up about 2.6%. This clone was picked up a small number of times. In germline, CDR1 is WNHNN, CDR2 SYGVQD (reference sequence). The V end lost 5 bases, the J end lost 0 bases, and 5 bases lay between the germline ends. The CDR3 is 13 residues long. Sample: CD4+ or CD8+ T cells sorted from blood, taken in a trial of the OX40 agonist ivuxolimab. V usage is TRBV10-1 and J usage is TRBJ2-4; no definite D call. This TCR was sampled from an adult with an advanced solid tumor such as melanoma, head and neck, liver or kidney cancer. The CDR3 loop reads CASSPVAKNIQYF. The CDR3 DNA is TGCGCCAGCAGTCCAGTAGCCAAAAACATTCAGTACTTC.